This TCR beta chain was observed in a study of blood T cell repertoires in COVID-19. Germline loops: CDR1 MNHNS, CDR2 SASEGT. This CDR3 has 15 amino acids. Trimming at V came to 0 bases and at J to 10 bases, leaving 6 bases not matched to a gene. Only in-frame clones appear in the TCRdb table, and some are missing; sequencing was by immunoSEQ multiplex PCR. The repertoire holds about 190,000 clones, 70% to 85% seen once, with roughly 14% in the top ten. Sequencing was carried out using peripheral blood. This sequence joins TRBV6-1 and TRBJ1-6, with 7 nucleotides matching TRBD1. The receptor was derived from a man between 50 and 59 years old who had recovered from COVID-19. The CDR3: CASSEATGMESPLHF. CDR3 sequence (DNA): TGTGCCAGCAGTGAAGCGACAGGGATGGAATCACCCCTCCACTTT.